This is a list of T cell receptor beta chains from one sample in a study of identical twins. TCRdb ran MiXCR on the 5' RACE reads and lists one entry per CDR3 protein. This sample yields about 550,000 distinct CDR3 sequences, of which 20% to 25% are seen a single time; about 0.48% belongs to the top ten. The data also belong to a second study, concerning yellow fever vaccine responses in identical twins.

Sequencing input: CD4+ T cells sorted from blood. The receptor set was obtained from a woman aged 18-35 years in good health. Each CDR3 is given with its conserved first and last residue. A D gene is named only where the DNA matches it firmly. Expanded clones are given a class, and other clones once, few, many or no size at all.

j_call v_call d_call clone_size cdr3_aa cdr3_nt
TRBJ2-7 TRBV5-1 TRBD1 few CASRASTGGISYEQYF TGCGCCAGCAGAGCATCCACAGGGGGGATTTCCTACGAGCAGTACTTC
TRBJ2-3 TRBV5-1 - - CASSLVPPDTQYF TGCGCCAGCAGCTTGGTCCCCCCAGATACGCAGTATTTT
TRBJ2-1 TRBV27 TRBD1 - CASTHLGTGVPNEQFF TGTGCCAGCACTCACCTCGGGACAGGGGTCCCCAATGAGCAGTTCTTC
TRBJ2-7 TRBV6-5 TRBD2 - CASSYFTGGRRAYEQYF TGTGCCAGCAGTTATTTTACGGGAGGGCGTCGAGCCTACGAGCAGTACTTC
TRBJ2-7 TRBV28 TRBD2 few CASSFLFWRTSGSGKQYF TGTGCCAGCAGTTTTCTATTTTGGAGGACTAGCGGGAGTGGGAAGCAGTACTTC
TRBJ2-5 TRBV20-1 TRBD2 many CSARGLAGVETQYF TGCAGTGCCAGGGGACTAGCGGGAGTGGAGACCCAGTACTTC
TRBJ1-1 TRBV15 TRBD1 few CATSRPGQNTEAFF TGTGCCACCAGTAGACCGGGACAGAATACTGAAGCTTTCTTT
TRBJ2-5 TRBV2 TRBD1 - CASRQDRVQETQYF TGTGCCAGCAGACAAGACAGGGTTCAAGAGACCCAGTACTTC
TRBJ2-3 TRBV12-3/TRBV12-4 TRBD2 few CASTHRKSGADTQYF TGTGCCAGCACCCATCGGAAGAGCGGGGCAGATACGCAGTATTTT
TRBJ2-3 TRBV29-1 - few CSLKGVTDTQYF TGCAGCCTGAAAGGTGTCACAGATACGCAGTATTTT
TRBJ1-5 TRBV12-3/TRBV12-4 TRBD1 - CASRVGTDNQPQHF TGTGCCAGCAGGGTCGGGACAGATAATCAGCCCCAGCATTTT
TRBJ2-5 TRBV12-3/TRBV12-4 - many CASSLREETQYF TGTGCCAGCAGTTTACGGGAAGAGACCCAGTACTTC
TRBJ2-1 TRBV5-1 TRBD2 few CASSFELAGTRFF TGCGCCAGCAGCTTCGAACTAGCGGGGACCCGGTTCTTC
TRBJ1-2 TRBV18 - few CASSPRPGIVDYGYTF TGTGCCAGCTCACCAAGGCCGGGCATTGTGGACTATGGCTACACCTTC
TRBJ2-5 TRBV28 - few CASSTLRGPRETQYF TGTGCCAGCAGCACCCTCAGGGGACCGAGAGAGACCCAGTACTTC
TRBJ2-7 TRBV15 TRBD2 - CATSRDWASGSYEQYF TGTGCCACCAGCAGAGATTGGGCTAGCGGGAGTTACGAGCAGTACTTC
TRBJ1-1 TRBV5-6 - - CASKRVGVDWDTEAFF TGTGCCAGCAAGCGCGTTGGGGTGGATTGGGACACTGAAGCTTTCTTT
TRBJ2-1 TRBV12-3/TRBV12-4 TRBD2 few CASSLRLAGEQFF TGTGCCAGCAGTTTACGACTAGCCGGTGAGCAGTTCTTC
TRBJ1-1 TRBV5-1 - - CASSSTPDGSMNTEAFF TGCGCCAGCAGCTCAACCCCCGACGGATCCATGAACACTGAAGCTTTCTTT
TRBJ2-7 TRBV12-3/TRBV12-4 - many CASSPQGGSYEQYF TGTGCCAGCAGTCCTCAGGGGGGCTCCTACGAGCAGTACTTC
TRBJ2-3 TRBV6-1 - once CASSTWGRYTDAQYF TGTGCCAGCAGTACCTGGGGACGGTACACAGATGCGCAGTATTTT
TRBJ2-3 TRBV12-3/TRBV12-4 - many CASSLAQSGTDTQYF TGTGCCAGCAGTTTAGCTCAGTCCGGCACAGATACGCAGTATTTT
TRBJ2-2 TRBV6-1 - - CASNIHQDTGELFF TGTGCCAGCAATATCCACCAAGACACCGGGGAGCTGTTTTTT
TRBJ1-2 TRBV20-1 TRBD1 - CSAEGGLKGYTF TGCAGTGCTGAAGGGGGCCTTAAGGGCTACACCTTC
TRBJ1-5 TRBV3-1 TRBD1 once CASSPYRGANQPQHF TGTGCCAGCAGCCCCTACAGGGGCGCCAATCAGCCCCAGCATTTT
TRBJ2-7 TRBV6-1 - once CASSEIWDRGNYEQYF TGTGCCAGCAGTGAAATATGGGACCGAGGAAACTACGAGCAGTACTTC
TRBJ2-1 TRBV3-1 TRBD2 - CASSQLAGGQRDEQFF TGTGCCAGCAGCCAGCTAGCGGGAGGGCAGAGGGATGAGCAGTTCTTC
TRBJ1-4 TRBV20-1 - few CSAHGGVFEKLFF TGCAGTGCTCACGGGGGGGTATTTGAAAAACTGTTTTTT
TRBJ1-2 TRBV6-1 - few CASSEAQGTYGYTF TGTGCCAGCAGTGAAGCGCAGGGTACCTATGGCTACACCTTC
TRBJ2-1 TRBV27 TRBD2 - CASSNRGLADNEQFF TGTGCCAGCAGCAACCGGGGACTAGCGGACAATGAGCAGTTCTTC
TRBJ2-1 TRBV7-9 - few CASSPIGNEQFF TGTGCCAGCAGCCCAATCGGCAATGAGCAGTTCTTC
TRBJ1-1 TRBV10-3 - - CAIGSREAEAFF TGTGCCATCGGGTCCCGAGAGGCTGAAGCTTTCTTT
TRBJ2-6 TRBV29-1 - - CSVVHRETSGANVLTF TGCAGCGTTGTGCACAGGGAAACCTCTGGGGCCAACGTCCTGACTTTC
TRBJ2-3 TRBV20-1 TRBD2 - CSPREGTSGILPAQYF TGCAGTCCTAGAGAAGGGACTAGCGGGATCCTACCGGCGCAGTATTTT
TRBJ2-1 TRBV2 - - CASKGVVGSGQFF TGTGCCAGCAAAGGAGTAGTTGGGAGTGGGCAGTTCTTC
TRBJ2-1 TRBV27 TRBD2 - CASSGGLAVYNEQFF TGTGCCAGCAGTGGGGGACTAGCGGTTTACAATGAGCAGTTCTTC
TRBJ2-1 TRBV5-1 - few CASSLRGDTRTNEQFF TGCGCCAGCAGCTTGCGGGGGGACACCCGAACCAATGAGCAGTTCTTC